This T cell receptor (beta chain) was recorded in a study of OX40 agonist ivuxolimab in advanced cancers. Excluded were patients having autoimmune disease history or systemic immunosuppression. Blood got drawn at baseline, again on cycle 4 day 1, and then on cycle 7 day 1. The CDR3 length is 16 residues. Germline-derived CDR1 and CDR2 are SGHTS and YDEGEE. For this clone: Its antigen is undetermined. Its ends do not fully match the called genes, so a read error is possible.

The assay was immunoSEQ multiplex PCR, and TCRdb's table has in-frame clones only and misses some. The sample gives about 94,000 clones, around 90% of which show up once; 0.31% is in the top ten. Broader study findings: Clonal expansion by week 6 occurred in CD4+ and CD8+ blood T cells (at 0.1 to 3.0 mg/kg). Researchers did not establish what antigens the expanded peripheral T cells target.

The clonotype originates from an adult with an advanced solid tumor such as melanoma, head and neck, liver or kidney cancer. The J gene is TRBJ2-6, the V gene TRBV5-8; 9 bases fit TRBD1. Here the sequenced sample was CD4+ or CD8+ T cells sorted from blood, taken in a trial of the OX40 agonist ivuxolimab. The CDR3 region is CASSLGQGVGVNVLTF. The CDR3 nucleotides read TGTGCCAGCAGCTTGGGACAGGGGGTCGGGGTCAACGTCCTGACTTTC.